The clone carrying this TCR beta chain ranks as medium-sized. The data were obtained in a study of liver allograft versus peripheral blood T cells. Study-wide context: Comparisons were made between T cell receptor repertoires found in transplanted livers and those circulating in recipients' peripheral blood.

TCRdb ran MiXCR on the reads and lists one entry per CDR3 protein. This table has some 3,500 distinct CDR3 sequences, around 15% appearing once. The germline V gene has CDR1 KGHSH and CDR2 LQKENI. V lost 1 base and J lost 5, with 8 bases in between. The CDR3 totals 13 residues. The chain has TRBV18 and TRBJ2-5; no firm D call. This receptor was taken from a human patient who had a liver transplant. A subset of T cells may come from the graft donor. CDR3 coding DNA: TGTGCCAGCTCACCACAGGGTCCGGAGACCCAGTACTTC. The encoded protein is CASSPQGPETQYF.